Shown below are 31 T cell receptor beta chains from a single sample sequenced in a study of response to subunit inactivated influenza vaccine. One entry per CDR3 protein results from TCRdb running MiXCR on the RT-PCR reads. The data show 610,000 or so distinct CDR3 sequences, 14% seen once. This sample comprised PBMCs from blood, obtained 11 to 12 days after vaccination. The origin of the receptors is a middle-aged man who received an inactivated influenza vaccine.

The chain combines TRBV27 with TRBJ2-2; 7 bases fit TRBD1. Germline CDR1 reads MNHEY; CDR2 reads SMNVEV (reference sequence). This CDR3 contains 16 residues. V dropped 5 bases and J dropped 1; count of bases not matched to a gene: 7. For the CDR3, the DNA is TGTGCCAGCAGTCCCGACAGGGTTTTGAACACCGGGGAGCTGTTTTTT. It yields the protein CASSPDRVLNTGELFF.

This clonotype was observed a few times. The rearrangement joins TRBV12-3 or TRBV12-4 to TRBJ1-5, with TRBD1 identical over 7 bases. V gave up 2 bases and J gave up 3 bases; unmatched junction bases: 4. CDR3 length: 15 amino acids. In DNA, the CDR3 is TGTGCCAGCAGTTTAATGGGACAGAACAATCAGCCCCAGCATTTT. Translating it yields CASSLMGQNNQPQHF.

The chain links TRBV5-5 to TRBJ2-6; D gene uncertain. Trimming stripped 0 bases from V and 2 bases from J, with 6 bases between. Germline V lookup: CDR1 SGHKS, CDR2 YYEKEE (reference sequence). There are 15 residues in the CDR3. CDR3 loop: CASSLEGPGANVLTF. CDR3 DNA: TGTGCCAGCAGCTTGGAAGGCCCTGGGGCCAACGTCCTGACTTTC.

This clonotype was recorded a few times. V gene TRBV20-1 combines with J gene TRBJ2-2, with TRBD1 identical over 7 bases. The J segment lost 2 bases and the V segment lost 4 bases, leaving 4 bases of the junction unmatched. Per the germline V gene, CDR1 is DFQATT and CDR2 is SNEGSKA (reference sequence). This CDR3 spans 14 amino acids. The CDR3 here is CSAIRDRNTGELFF. CDR3 in DNA: TGCAGTGCTATCCGGGACAGAAACACCGGGGAGCTGTTTTTT.

For the CDR3, the DNA is TGTGCCAGCACCGGGGGGACTGGTCTGTCCTACAATGAGCAGTTCTTC. It translates to CASTGGTGLSYNEQFF. This chain uses TRBV6-2 or TRBV6-3 with TRBJ2-1; 7 nucleotides align to TRBD2. The germline V gene has CDR1 MNHEY and CDR2 SVGEGT. This CDR3 is 16 amino acids long. V lost 7 bases to trimming and J lost 1 base; unmatched junction nucleotides: 10.

This clonotype turned up a few times. CDR3 protein: CASRHGRNTEAFF. The CDR3 DNA sequence: TGTGCCAGCCGACATGGGCGGAACACTGAAGCTTTCTTT. J is TRBJ1-1 and V is TRBV6-1, with no clear D. CDR1 is MNHNS, CDR2 SASEGT, per germline. The length of the CDR3 is 13 residues. V lost 8 bases, J lost 1 base, and 11 bases lay in between.

This clonotype was seen only a few times. The chain links TRBV20-1 to TRBJ1-4; TRBD1 matches 7 bases. The J segment lost 5 bases and the V segment lost 5 bases, leaving 5 bases of the junction unmatched. The CDR3 contains 13 residues. The germline V gene encodes CDR1 DFQATT and CDR2 SNEGSKA (reference sequence). The CDR3 DNA reads as TGCAGTGCTCGCCGACAGGGCAATGAAAAACTGTTTTTT. It specifies CSARRQGNEKLFF.

This clonotype has more than one count but fewer than ten. The chain employs TRBV5-4 and TRBJ2-7, with unresolved D. V gave up 1 base and J gave up 1 base, with 27 bases separating them. The CDR3 contains 20 residues. Per the germline V gene, CDR1 is SGHNT and CDR2 is YYREEE (reference sequence). The CDR3 loop reads CASSLRPQISEYRTSYEQYF. CDR3 in DNA: TGTGCCAGCAGCTTGAGACCCCAAATCTCAGAGTACAGAACGTCCTACGAGCAGTACTTC.

This clonotype has more than one count but fewer than ten. The V call is TRBV20-1, the J call TRBJ2-4; 7 nucleotides line up with TRBD1. Per the germline V gene, CDR1 is DFQATT and CDR2 is SNEGSKA (reference sequence). J was trimmed by 3 bases and V by 4 bases; bases with no gene match: 9. The CDR3 runs 15 residues. The CDR3 sequence is CSAIGQDVIKNIQYF. The CDR3 region has the DNA TGCAGTGCTATCGGACAGGACGTGATCAAAAACATTCAGTACTTC.

This rearrangement joins TRBV7-9 to TRBJ2-6; TRBD1 might be the D (6 bases). Germline lookup yields CDR1 SEHNR and CDR2 FQNEAQ (reference sequence). Trimming removed 10 bases at V and 4 bases at J, with 14 bases between. CDR3 length: 14 residues. CDR3 protein: CAKSGAEGANVLTF. Written as DNA, the CDR3 is TGTGCCAAGTCAGGGGCGGAGGGGGCCAACGTCCTGACTTTC.

This chain connects TRBV5-1 to TRBJ2-7; D may be TRBD1 or TRBD2 (6 bases each). There are 15 residues in the CDR3. Between the trimmed V and J ends, which lost 0 bases and 7 bases, there was a span of 17 bases. Germline lookup yields CDR1 SGHRS and CDR2 YFSETQ. The CDR3 is CASSLAGGPQGEQYF. The CDR3 DNA reads TGCGCCAGCAGCTTGGCCGGGGGCCCCCAAGGGGAGCAGTACTTC.

The chain joins TRBV11-2 to TRBJ2-5; 11 bases align to TRBD2. Germline V gene data show CDR1 as SGHAT and CDR2 as FQNNGV. The CDR3 is 15 amino acids. Unmatched junction bases numbered 6, after V lost 5 bases and J lost 4 bases. The CDR3 bases are TGTGCCAGCAGCCCACTAGCGGGAGTGGGAGAGACCCAGTACTTC. Its translation is CASSPLAGVGETQYF. Variable domain in full (rest from reference TRBV11-2 and TRBJ2-5): EAGVAQSPRYKIIEKRQSVAFWCNPISGHATLYWYQQILGQGPKLLIQFQNNGVVDDSQLPKDRFSAERLKGVDSTLKIQPAKLEDSAVYLCASSPLAGVGETQYFGPGTRLLVL.

In its sample, this clonotype was seen a few times. The chain uses TRBV3-1 and TRBJ2-1, with D perhaps matching TRBD2 (5 bases). In germline, CDR1 is LGHDT, CDR2 YNNKEL (reference sequence). Trimming pared 11 bases from V and 1 base from J, leaving 24 bases between. CDR3 size: 17 residues. The CDR3 protein is CASSPLAIPKSYNEQFF. The CDR3 bases are TGTGCCTCCTCCCCCCTAGCCATCCCAAAATCCTACAATGAGCAGTTCTTC.

This clonotype occurred a few times. The chain combines TRBV4-3 with TRBJ1-1; D is unclear. There are 15 residues in the CDR3. In germline, CDR1 is LGHNA, CDR2 YSLEER. V shed 1 base and J shed 1 base, with 10 bases lying between them. CDR3 sequence reads: CASSQGLTRNTEAFF. The CDR3, as DNA: TGCGCCAGCAGCCAAGGATTAACCCGGAACACTGAAGCTTTCTTT.

The genes are TRBV7-2 and TRBJ1-2; 7 positions match TRBD1. From germline, CDR1 is SGHTA and CDR2 FQGNSA. The V gene end was trimmed by 7 bases and the J gene end by 8 bases; junction bases not matched to a gene: 16. This CDR3 is built from 15 residues. CDR3 protein: CASILVPTGPKGYTF. Here the CDR3 DNA reads TGTGCCAGCATCCTGGTCCCGACAGGGCCGAAGGGCTACACCTTC.

This clonotype was observed at least ten times. CDR3 coding DNA: TGTGCCAGCAGCTTGGGGCAGTTAACAGATACGCAGTATTTT. Its translation is CASSLGQLTDTQYF. The V and J genes are TRBV7-3 and TRBJ2-3; possibly TRBD1 for D (5 bases). The germline V and J ends were trimmed by 3 bases and 3 bases, with 10 bases remaining between them. Germline V CDR1 and CDR2: SGHTA, FQGTGA. This CDR3 has 14 amino acids.

A few counts support this clonotype. The chain carries TRBV4-1 and TRBJ1-2; weak D call: TRBD1 (6 bases). Germline V CDR1 and CDR2: MGHRA, YSYEKL. The CDR3 loop spans 15 amino acids. Trimming pared 1 base from V and 7 bases from J, leaving 16 bases between. CDR3 nucleotide sequence: TGCGCCAGCAGCCAAGTGGAAGGGGGTTTAGGTGGCTACACCTTC. It encodes CASSQVEGGLGGYTF.

In its sample, this clonotype was seen a few times. This chain uses TRBV3-1 with TRBJ1-2; maybe TRBD1 (5 bases). The length of the CDR3 is 12 residues. The germline CDR1 and CDR2 sequences are LGHDT and YNNKEL (reference sequence). The V end was cut by 6 bases, the J end by 8 bases, with 13 bases between. The DNA for the CDR3 is TGTGCCAGCAGACTCGGGACGGGAGGCTACACCTTC. The encoded protein is CASRLGTGGYTF.

The chain recombines TRBV5-1 with TRBJ2-7; D gene unclear. CDR1 SGHRS and CDR2 YFSETQ come from the germline V gene. The CDR3 totals 13 residues. Trimming shortened V by 3 bases and J by 2 bases, and 9 bases separated the two germline ends. In nucleotides, the CDR3 is TGCGCCAGCAGCTGGCAGGATCCCTACGAGCAGTACTTC. Amino acids: CASSWQDPYEQYF.

This clonotype was detected only a few times. This sequence joins TRBV2 and TRBJ2-1; D is perhaps TRBD2 (6 bases). Germline CDR1 and CDR2: SNHLY and FYNNEI. The CDR3 totals 18 residues. V was shortened by 8 bases and J by 0 bases, with 23 bases between the two germline ends. As DNA, the CDR3 is TGTGCCAGCGATTTGACTAGTGCGACCTATAGCTCCTACAATGAGCAGTTCTTC. Protein product: CASDLTSATYSSYNEQFF. The entire variable domain, with the rest obtained from reference TRBV2 and TRBJ2-1, is as follows: EPEVTQTPSHQVTQMGQEVILRCVPISNHLYFYWYRQILGQKVEFLVSFYNNEISEKSEIFDDQFSVERPDGSNFTLKIRSTKLEDSAMYFCASDLTSATYSSYNEQFFGPGTRLTVL.

This clonotype was observed at least ten times. V usage is TRBV11-3 and J usage is TRBJ1-2, with 9 bases aligning to TRBD1. From germline, CDR1 is SGHNT and CDR2 YENEEA. The CDR3 loop spans 13 amino acids. J was trimmed by 8 bases and V by 5 bases; bases with no gene match: 6. This CDR3 is CASSSTGGVGYTF. The CDR3 nucleotides are TGTGCCAGCAGCAGTACAGGGGGCGTCGGCTACACCTTC.

The chain joins TRBV7-8 to TRBJ2-7, with 9 bases fitting TRBD2. The CDR3 is 15 amino acids. Germline assignment: CDR1 SGHVS and CDR2 FQNEAQ. V lost 2 bases, J lost 3 bases, and 5 bases stayed unmatched. The CDR3 reads CASSLSGGTHYEQYF. The CDR3, as DNA: TGTGCCAGCAGCTTAAGCGGGGGGACGCACTACGAGCAGTACTTC.

The chain has TRBV20-1 and TRBJ2-3; TRBD2 agrees at 7 bases. The germline V gene has CDR1 DFQATT and CDR2 SNEGSKA (reference sequence). The CDR3 totals 15 residues. Losses at the gene ends were 6 bases for V and 2 bases for J; bases not matched to a gene: 11. The CDR3 sequence: CSARSTGGYTDTQYF. Written as DNA, the CDR3 is TGCAGTGCACGTTCGACGGGGGGTTACACAGATACGCAGTATTTT.

This clonotype was seen a handful of times. This sequence joins TRBV5-1 and TRBJ1-2; no firm D call. This CDR3 region has 13 residues. CDR1 SGHRS and CDR2 YFSETQ come from the germline V gene. V lost 4 bases and J 13 bases, leaving 20 bases between the germline ends. This chain's CDR3 is CASSEDPTGWRTF. The CDR3 region has the DNA TGCGCCAGCAGCGAAGACCCCACGGGATGGCGCACCTTC.

This clonotype was found many times. This chain connects TRBV6-2 or TRBV6-3 to TRBJ1-2, with D possibly being TRBD1 (6 bases). This CDR3 comprises 16 residues. V was cut by 2 bases and J by 5 bases, with 18 bases left in between. Germline values: CDR1 MNHEY, CDR2 SVGEGT. In DNA form, the CDR3 reads TGTGCCAGCAGTTACATTCCACGGAGGGGGTATTATGGCTACACCTTC. Protein product: CASSYIPRRGYYGYTF.

This clonotype was seen a handful of times. The chain is built from TRBV29-1 and TRBJ1-1; the D is unclear. The CDR3 is 14 amino acids. V was pared by 3 bases and J by 3 bases, with 14 bases between. Germline CDR1 and CDR2: SQVTM and ANQGSEA. CDR3: CSVELRLAHTEAFF. CDR3 DNA sequence: TGCAGCGTTGAGCTGCGACTTGCTCACACTGAAGCTTTCTTT. The full variable domain, in which reference TRBV29-1 and TRBJ1-1 provide the parts outside the CDR3, is SAVISQKPSRDICQRGTSLTIQCQVDSQVTMMFWYRQQPGQSLTLIATANQGSEATYESGFVIDKFPISRPNLTFSTLTVSNMSPEDSSIYLCSVELRLAHTEAFFGQGTRLTVV.

There are a few counts of this clonotype. This chain links TRBV20-1 with TRBJ2-7, with D possibly being TRBD2 (5 bases). Germline CDR1 DFQATT, CDR2 SNEGSKA (reference sequence). V was cut by 4 bases and J by 1 base, with 11 bases left in between. The CDR3 runs to 13 residues. CDR3 region: CSAMTMRSYEQYF. The CDR3 region has the DNA TGCAGTGCTATGACTATGAGGTCCTACGAGCAGTACTTC.

This rearrangement joins TRBV2 to TRBJ2-5; D uncertain. This CDR3 spans 13 amino acids. CDR1 SNHLY and CDR2 FYNNEI come from the germline V gene. Deletions cut 4 bases from V and 2 bases from J, with 8 bases between. CDR3: CASSVNRQETQYF. CDR3 in DNA: TGTGCCAGCAGTGTGAACAGACAAGAGACCCAGTACTTC. Together with reference TRBV2 and TRBJ2-5, the CDR3 gives the full variable domain: EPEVTQTPSHQVTQMGQEVILRCVPISNHLYFYWYRQILGQKVEFLVSFYNNEISEKSEIFDDQFSVERPDGSNFTLKIRSTKLEDSAMYFCASSVNRQETQYFGPGTRLLVL.

V is TRBV18 and J is TRBJ2-1, with 9 bases fitting TRBD1. The CDR3 totals 13 residues. Germline-derived CDR1 and CDR2 are KGHSH and LQKENI. Losses at the gene ends were 4 bases for V and 9 bases for J; bases not matched to a gene: 4. The CDR3 loop is CASSQTGGGEQFF. The CDR3 DNA follows: TGTGCCAGCTCACAGACAGGGGGAGGTGAGCAGTTCTTC.

This chain links TRBV15 with TRBJ2-7; 9 bases match TRBD2. Trimming removed 0 bases from V and 5 bases from J; junction bases left unmatched: 11. In germline, CDR1 is LNHNV, CDR2 YYDKDF (reference sequence). This CDR3 comprises 17 residues. The CDR3 spells CATSRELLSGSPHEQYF. In DNA, the CDR3 is TGTGCCACCAGCAGAGAGCTCCTTAGCGGGAGCCCGCACGAGCAGTACTTC.

V is TRBV5-1 and J is TRBJ2-5; D is uncertain. The V end was cut by 6 bases, the J end by 1 base, with 10 bases between. Looked up from germline, CDR1 is SGHRS and CDR2 is YFSETQ. CDR3 size: 13 residues. This CDR3 reads CASTLTTQETQYF. The CDR3 bases are TGCGCCAGCACGTTAACCACCCAAGAGACCCAGTACTTC.